The clone carrying this T cell receptor (beta chain) was counted a single time. Antigen specificity is unknown. Time point noted: blood 2 weeks post-SBRT. Sample treatment: 15 Gy SBRT to primary tumor, nephrectomy 4 weeks later. This renal cell carcinoma was of the clear cell type. Assay: immunoSEQ multiplex PCR; the TCRdb copy retains only in-frame clones and omits some. The sample has about 150,000 clones; roughly 87% are singletons. The data belong to a study of radiation and T cells in renal cell carcinoma. In the study overall: Nephrectomy followed 15 Gy stereotactic body radiation by 4 weeks.

V dropped 3 bases and J dropped 4; count of bases not matched to a gene: 10. The CDR3 is 17 residues long. Germline CDR1 is LGHNA and CDR2 is YNFKEQ. General study points: Pretreatment tumor biopsies were lacking, so baseline clonotypes are unknown. In blood, top tumor clones expanded by 2 weeks, shrinking by 4.

The chain uses TRBV4-2 and TRBJ1-3; 9 nucleotides agree with TRBD1. The TCR was taken from a woman aged 45-65 years with renal cell carcinoma. The sample was blood, taken from a patient whose treatment included radiotherapy and nephrectomy. The CDR3 DNA is TGTGCCAGCAGCCACGCAACACAGGGGGCGCTGGGAAACACCATATATTTT. Translated: CASSHATQGALGNTIYF.